The 26 T cell receptor beta chains presented below share a single source sample, sequenced in a study of T cell responses to AZD1222 COVID-19 vaccine. Sequenced by immunoSEQ multiplex PCR; TCRdb stores in-frame clones only, minus some. This sample has 82,000 or so clones; more than 90% occur once, and the top ten carry 5.2%. Sequences were derived from peripheral blood, sampled on day 0 of AZD1222 vaccination. All receptors come from an adult in good health.

V is TRBV7-2 and J is TRBJ2-1; 16 bases are shared with TRBD2. This CDR3 is built from 18 residues. Germline assignment: CDR1 SGHTA and CDR2 FQGNSA. V shed 5 bases, J shed 7 bases, and the junction held 11 bases outside the gene matches. In nucleotides, the CDR3 is TGTGCCAGCAGCCCCCGTGGGACTAGCGGGGGGGCCTGGAATGAGCAGTTCTTC. Protein: CASSPRGTSGGAWNEQFF.

The rearrangement links TRBV5-1 to TRBJ2-7; D might be TRBD1 (5 bases). The ends were cut back, 0 bases at V and 2 bases at J, with 6 bases in the middle. CDR3 length equals 13 residues. Germline loops: CDR1 SGHRS, CDR2 YFSETQ. CDR3 residues: CASSLVTAYEQYF. The CDR3 nucleotides are TGCGCCAGCAGCTTGGTGACAGCCTACGAGCAGTACTTC.

The chain couples TRBV9 to TRBJ2-7; the D is unclear. The CDR3 length is 13 residues. Germline CDR1 reads SGDLS; CDR2 reads YYNGEE. The V end lost 0 bases, the J end lost 6 bases, and 10 bases lay between the germline ends. In nucleotides, the CDR3 is TGTGCCAGCAGCGTAGTGGGTGCCGGCGAGCAGTACTTC. This translates into CASSVVGAGEQYF.

V gene TRBV10-3 combines with J gene TRBJ2-7; D is undetermined. Trimming shortened V by 3 bases and J by 0 bases, and 9 bases separated the two germline ends. Germline V CDR1 and CDR2: ENHRY, SYGVKD. The CDR3 runs 14 residues. In nucleotides, the CDR3 is TGTGCCATCAGTGATCAGGCGGACTCCTACGAGCAGTACTTC. It yields the protein CAISDQADSYEQYF.

V gene TRBV19 combines with J gene TRBJ1-2, with 7 positions matching TRBD1. Germline CDR1 LNHDA, CDR2 SQIVND (reference sequence). Unmatched junction bases numbered 6, after V lost 7 bases and J lost 4 bases. This CDR3 is 13 amino acids long. In DNA, the CDR3 is TGTGCCAGTATCGCCCGGGACAGCTATGGCTACACCTTC. This sequence encodes CASIARDSYGYTF.

The CDR3: CASSDRGGQNTGELFF. CDR3 DNA sequence: TGTGCCAGCAGCGATCGCGGGGGGCAAAACACCGGGGAGCTGTTTTTT. The rearrangement uses TRBV9 and TRBJ2-2; 8 nucleotides match TRBD2. Germline V gene data show CDR1 as SGDLS and CDR2 as YYNGEE. The CDR3 runs 16 residues. With V trimmed by 3 bases and J by 2 bases, 6 bases remained unmatched.

The chain links TRBV5-6 to TRBJ1-2, with TRBD1 as a possible D gene (5 bases). V was shortened by 0 bases and J by 8 bases, with 14 bases between the two germline ends. Germline CDR1 and CDR2: SGHDT and YYEEEE. CDR3 length: 14 residues. CDR3 in amino acids: CASSLGQRSEGYTF. In DNA, the CDR3 is TGTGCCAGCAGCTTGGGACAGCGGAGTGAGGGCTACACCTTC.

The CDR3 sequence is CASSSRPGSYNEQFF. The DNA of the CDR3 is TGTGCCAGTAGTAGCAGGCCCGGCTCCTACAATGAGCAGTTCTTC. This rearrangement joins TRBV19 to TRBJ2-1, with D unresolved. CDR3 length equals 15 residues. Per germline, CDR1 LNHDA and CDR2 SQIVND (reference sequence). Trimming stripped 4 bases from V and 0 bases from J, with 10 bases between.

The chain has TRBV19 and TRBJ1-2; tentatively, D is TRBD1 (6 bases). The CDR3 contains 14 residues. CDR1 is LNHDA and CDR2 is SQIVND in the germline V gene (reference sequence). V was clipped by 9 bases and J by 2 bases, with 16 bases between them. CDR3 sequence: CASKRAGTNYGYTF. The CDR3 DNA reads TGTGCCAGCAAAAGGGCAGGGACAAACTATGGCTACACCTTC.

The CDR3 region is CASSSNYGYTF. CDR3 DNA sequence: TGTGCCAGCAGTTCAAACTATGGCTACACCTTC. The chain links TRBV28 to TRBJ1-2; unclear D gene. CDR3 length: 11 residues. Trimming took off 4 bases at V and 2 bases at J, with 2 bases between the two ends. CDR1 is MDHEN, CDR2 SYDVKM, per germline.

The rearrangement uses TRBV28 and TRBJ2-5, with TRBD2 matching 7 bases. V dropped 6 bases and J dropped 1; count of bases not matched to a gene: 8. Germline V CDR1 and CDR2: MDHEN, SYDVKM. The CDR3 contains 15 residues. The CDR3 sequence is CASSNLGGVQETQYF. In DNA, the CDR3 is TGTGCCAGCAGCAACCTGGGGGGGGTCCAAGAGACCCAGTACTTC.

The chain joins TRBV10-1 to TRBJ2-7, with 9 bases that match TRBD1. V lost 5 bases, J lost 2 bases, and 4 bases stayed unmatched. CDR1 WNHNN and CDR2 SYGVQD come from the germline V gene (reference sequence). The CDR3 has 14 amino acids. In nucleotides, the CDR3 is TGCGCCAGCAGTACAGGGGGCGTCCCCTACGAGCAGTACTTC. This translates into CASSTGGVPYEQYF.

This chain connects TRBV6-6 to TRBJ1-5; the D is unclear. Germline values: CDR1 MNHNY, CDR2 SVGAGI (reference sequence). The CDR3 extends over 16 amino acids. Trimming cost V 5 bases and J 1 base, with 15 bases left between them. The CDR3 DNA follows: TGTGCCAGCAGTCCTTGGTCCCAGACCAGCAATCAGCCCCAGCATTTT. Amino acids: CASSPWSQTSNQPQHF.

The chain carries TRBV6-6 and TRBJ1-1; 7 nucleotides agree with TRBD1. The CDR3 extends over 13 amino acids. J gave up 5 bases and V 7 bases, and 7 bases lay outside the gene matches. Germline assignment: CDR1 MNHNY and CDR2 SVGAGI (reference sequence). The CDR3 DNA is TGTGCCAGCATGGCGGGACAGCGTACTGAAGCTTTCTTT. Protein product: CASMAGQRTEAFF.

The chain links TRBV11-2 to TRBJ1-1; D is possibly TRBD1 (6 bases). The V gene lost 4 bases and the J gene lost 7 bases, with 19 bases spanning the gap. This CDR3 spans 15 amino acids. Looked up from germline, CDR1 is SGHAT and CDR2 is FQNNGV. The CDR3 nucleotides read TGTGCCAGCAGCTCCGCCGGAAACAGGGCGGTTGAAGCTTTCTTT. Amino acid sequence: CASSSAGNRAVEAFF.

The rearrangement links TRBV6-6 to TRBJ1-5; tentatively, D is TRBD1 (5 bases). The CDR3 runs 14 residues. Trimming took off 2 bases at V and 1 base at J, with 6 bases between the two ends. The germline gives CDR1 MNHNY, CDR2 SVGAGI (reference sequence). This CDR3 is CASSYEGSNQPQHF. CDR3 bases: TGTGCCAGCAGTTACGAGGGGAGCAATCAGCCCCAGCATTTT.

The V call is TRBV6-6, the J call TRBJ1-1; a possible D gene is TRBD1 (6 bases). Germline V gives CDR1 MNHNY, CDR2 SVGAGI (reference sequence). This CDR3 has 16 amino acids. V lost 5 bases and J 0 bases, leaving 16 bases between the germline ends. The CDR3 bases are TGTGCCAGCAGTCCAGGGGTCCTACTCCTGAACACTGAAGCTTTCTTT. It is translated as CASSPGVLLLNTEAFF.

The J gene is TRBJ1-2, the V gene TRBV7-2, with D possibly matching TRBD1 (5 bases). V gave up 5 bases and J gave up 5 bases, with 18 bases separating them. Germline V gene sequence: CDR1 SGHTA, CDR2 FQGNSA. This CDR3 contains 15 residues. The CDR3 sequence: CASSPSLGDQYGYTF. The CDR3 bases are TGTGCCAGCAGCCCTTCGTTGGGGGATCAGTATGGCTACACCTTC. Supplemented by reference TRBV7-2 and TRBJ1-2, the full variable domain reads GAGVSQSPSNKVTEKGKDVELRCDPISGHTALYWYRQSLGQGLEFLIYFQGNSAPDKSGLPSDRFSAERTGGSVSTLTIQRTQQEDSAVYLCASSPSLGDQYGYTFGSGTRLTVV.

The chain couples TRBV6-1 to TRBJ1-4; D possibly corresponds to TRBD1 (5 bases). Germline V gene data show CDR1 as MNHNS and CDR2 as SASEGT. The CDR3 covers 14 residues. V shed 2 bases and J shed 5 bases, with 9 bases lying between them. The CDR3 coding sequence is TGTGCCAGCAGTGAATACAGGCCCAATGAAAAACTGTTTTTT. It translates to CASSEYRPNEKLFF.

The rearrangement uses TRBV27 and TRBJ1-5; TRBD1 matches at 9 bases. V lost 2 bases to trimming and J lost 4 bases; unmatched junction nucleotides: 3. The length of the CDR3 is 15 residues. The germline V gene encodes CDR1 MNHEY and CDR2 SMNVEV (reference sequence). CDR3 sequence: CASSLLGQGNQPQHF. CDR3 coding DNA: TGTGCCAGCAGTTTACTTGGACAGGGGAATCAGCCCCAGCATTTT.

This sequence joins TRBV19 and TRBJ1-6; D ambiguous. Germline V gene lookup returns CDR1 LNHDA and CDR2 SQIVND (reference sequence). CDR3 length: 12 amino acids. V gave up 1 base and J gave up 12 bases, with 7 bases separating them. The CDR3 protein is CASSIVGLPLHF. The CDR3 coding sequence is TGTGCCAGTAGTATAGTCGGTTTACCCCTCCACTTT.

The chain employs TRBV19 and TRBJ2-3; no clear D gene. This CDR3 spans 15 amino acids. Between the trimmed V and J ends, which lost 4 bases and 2 bases, there was a span of 13 bases. Germline V gene sequence: CDR1 LNHDA, CDR2 SQIVND (reference sequence). CDR3: CASSSRVDLTDTQYF. The CDR3 DNA sequence: TGTGCCAGTAGTAGTCGGGTGGACCTCACAGATACGCAGTATTTT.

V usage is TRBV7-8 and J usage is TRBJ1-2; 10 bases are a match to TRBD1. This CDR3 has 14 residues. Per the germline V gene, CDR1 is SGHVS and CDR2 is FQNEAQ. V was pared by 4 bases and J by 7 bases, with 6 bases of the junction left unmatched. The CDR3 protein is CASSSGTGVTGYTF. The CDR3 DNA reads as TGTGCCAGCAGCTCCGGGACAGGGGTGACTGGCTACACCTTC. Complete variable domain (other parts from reference TRBV7-8 and TRBJ1-2): GAGVSQSPRYKVAKRGQDVALRCDPISGHVSLFWYQQALGQGPEFLTYFQNEAQLDKSGLPSDRFFAERPEGSVSTLKIQRTQQEDSAVYLCASSSGTGVTGYTFGSGTRLTVV.

V and J are TRBV4-1 and TRBJ2-1; 8 nucleotides match TRBD1. This CDR3 has 15 amino acids. The germline gives CDR1 MGHRA, CDR2 YSYEKL. Trimming cost V 3 bases and J 0 bases; bases outside gene matches: 1. CDR3: CASSQGQDSYNEQFF. CDR3 DNA sequence: TGCGCCAGCAGCCAGGGACAGGACTCCTACAATGAGCAGTTCTTC.

This chain joins TRBV7-2 and TRBJ2-3; 9 nucleotides match TRBD1. The CDR3 is 17 residues long. J gave up 6 bases and V 5 bases, and 15 bases lay outside the gene matches. Germline V gene sequence: CDR1 SGHTA, CDR2 FQGNSA. In DNA form, the CDR3 reads TGTGCCAGCAGCCACCTCCTCCGGGACAGGGCAGCGGATACGCAGTATTTT. Translating gives CASSHLLRDRAADTQYF.

The V call is TRBV27, the J call TRBJ1-5, with a possible D match to TRBD1 (5 bases). This CDR3 contains 13 residues. Germline values: CDR1 MNHEY, CDR2 SMNVEV (reference sequence). The V gene lost 8 bases and the J gene lost 6 bases, with 14 bases spanning the gap. In DNA, the CDR3 is TGTGCCAGCGGGGCAAATCGAGGTCAGCCCCAGCATTTT. The encoded protein is CASGANRGQPQHF.